These 10 T cell receptor beta chains originate from one sample sequenced in a study of cytomegalovirus exposure and HLA in healthy donors. It was with 60 Vbeta and 13 Jbeta primers that the PCR ran. Libraries were prepared by immunoSEQ multiplex PCR; TCRdb keeps only in-frame clonotypes and omits some of them. The data show 150,000 or so clones, 75% to 85% seen once. What was sequenced was PBMCs. All receptors come from a man in his thirties or forties in good health and CMV-seropositive.

V usage is TRBV27 and J usage is TRBJ2-6, with 8 bases identical to TRBD1. The germline gives CDR1 MNHEY, CDR2 SMNVEV (reference sequence). CDR3 length equals 18 residues. V shed 3 bases, J shed 1 base, and the junction held 8 bases outside the gene matches. Here the CDR3 DNA reads TGTGCCAGCAGTTTTCTTGGCAGGGGGCCGTCTGGGGCCAACGTCCTGACTTTC. Translated, it gives CASSFLGRGPSGANVLTF.

The genes are TRBV28 and TRBJ1-2, with TRBD1 matching over 8 bases. Germline lookup yields CDR1 MDHEN and CDR2 SYDVKM. After removal of 5 bases from V and 8 bases from J, the junction contained 13 bases not matched to a gene. The CDR3 spans 15 residues. The CDR3 coding sequence is TGTGCCAGCAGTCCATCGGGACAGGCGCCTGGGGGCTACACCTTC. Protein product: CASSPSGQAPGGYTF.

V and J are TRBV30 and TRBJ2-3; 7 bases are shared with TRBD2. Looked up from germline, CDR1 is GTSNPN and CDR2 is SVGIG (reference sequence). V gave up 0 bases and J gave up 7 bases; unmatched junction bases: 7. The CDR3 loop spans 14 amino acids. The CDR3 DNA reads TGTGCCTGGAGTGTAGCGGGAAGCCCCAATACGCAGTATTTT. Its protein is CAWSVAGSPNTQYF.

The V gene is TRBV30, the J gene TRBJ1-3; 8 nucleotides match TRBD1. The germline CDR1 and CDR2 sequences are GTSNPN and SVGIG (reference sequence). V trimming: 5 bases; J trimming: 1 base; junction bases outside the gene matches: 4. CDR3 length: 14 amino acids. The CDR3 sequence is CAWGQGTSGNTIYF. The CDR3 DNA is TGTGCCTGGGGACAGGGAACATCTGGAAACACCATATATTTT.

The chain carries TRBV5-1 and TRBJ2-2; D unresolved. The CDR3 extends over 15 amino acids. Per the germline V gene, CDR1 is SGHRS and CDR2 is YFSETQ. Trimming took 4 bases from V and 1 from J, leaving 11 bases between them. This CDR3 reads CASSTDIQNTGELFF. CDR3 DNA: TGCGCCAGCAGCACTGACATACAGAACACCGGGGAGCTGTTTTTT.

The chain joins TRBV21-1 to TRBJ1-1; the DNA was not used to check the table's D call, TRBD1. TRBV21-1 is a listed pseudogene. CDR3 length equals 13 residues. CDR3 nucleotide sequence: TGTGCCAGCACCTCTACAGGGGAAACTGAAGCTTTCTTT. Amino acids: CASTSTGETEAFF.

CDR3 protein: CASSTRLAGVAGELFF. The CDR3 DNA follows: TGTGCCAGCAGCACACGACTAGCGGGAGTGGCAGGGGAGCTGTTTTTT. V and J are TRBV9 and TRBJ2-2; 12 bases fit TRBD2. Trimming took 4 bases from V and 8 from J; bases not matched to a gene: 9. CDR3 length: 16 residues. Per germline, CDR1 SGDLS and CDR2 YYNGEE. Combining the CDR3 with reference TRBV9 and TRBJ2-2 gives the whole variable domain DSGVTQTPKHLITATGQRVTLRCSPRSGDLSVYWYQQSLDQGLQFLIQYYNGEERAKGNILERFSAQQFPDLHSELNLSSLELGDSALYFCASSTRLAGVAGELFFGEGSRLTVL.

J is TRBJ2-5 and V is TRBV29-1; 7 positions agree with TRBD1. The DNA end is a closer match to TRBJ2-7, so the J assignment may be wrong. This CDR3 has 14 residues. Germline V lookup: CDR1 SQVTM, CDR2 ANQGSEA. The CDR3 DNA is TGCAGCGTTGTAGGACAGGAGAGCTCCTACGAGCAGTACTTC. It specifies CSVVGQESSYEQYF.

CDR3 sequence reads: CASSPAGSEGPDTQYF. CDR3 nucleotides: TGTGCCAGCAGTCCGGCCGGGTCCGAGGGCCCAGATACGCAGTATTTT. J is TRBJ2-3 and V is TRBV13, with a possible D match to TRBD2 (5 bases). The germline V and J ends were trimmed by 6 bases and 4 bases, with 20 bases remaining between them. Germline-derived CDR1 and CDR2 are PRHDT and FYEKMQ (reference sequence). This CDR3 has 16 residues.

This clone was observed a handful of times. The chain employs TRBV19 and TRBJ2-1, with TRBD2 matching 13 bases. CDR3 length: 18 amino acids. The ends lost 5 bases at V and 2 bases at J; junction bases unmatched: 9. The germline gives CDR1 LNHDA, CDR2 SQIVND (reference sequence). CDR3 coding DNA: TGTGCCAGTAGTTTCGGACTAGCGGGAGTAACCCCCTACAATGAGCAGTTCTTC. Its translation is CASSFGLAGVTPYNEQFF.